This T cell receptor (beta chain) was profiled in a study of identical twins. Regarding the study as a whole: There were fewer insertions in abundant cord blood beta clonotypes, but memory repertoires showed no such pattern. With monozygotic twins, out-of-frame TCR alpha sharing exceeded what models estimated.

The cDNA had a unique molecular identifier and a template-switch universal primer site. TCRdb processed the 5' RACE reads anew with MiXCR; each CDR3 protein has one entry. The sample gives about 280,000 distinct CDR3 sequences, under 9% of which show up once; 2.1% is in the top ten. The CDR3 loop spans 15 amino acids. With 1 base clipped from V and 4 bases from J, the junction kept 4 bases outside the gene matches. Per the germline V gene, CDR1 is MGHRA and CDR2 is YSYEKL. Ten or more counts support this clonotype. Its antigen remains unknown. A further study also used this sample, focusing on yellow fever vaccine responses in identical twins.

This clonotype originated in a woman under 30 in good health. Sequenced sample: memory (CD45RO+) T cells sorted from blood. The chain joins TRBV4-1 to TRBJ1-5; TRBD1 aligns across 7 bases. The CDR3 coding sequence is TGCGCCAGCAGCCAAGTAGACAGGGAGAATCAGCCCCAGCATTTT. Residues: CASSQVDRENQPQHF.